This TCR beta chain appears in the sequencing data of a study of blood T cell repertoires in COVID-19 (dated by TCRdb to between 2020 and 2021). Background on the whole study: Collaborator samples came from the United States, Italy and Spain and covered acute and convalescent phases of COVID-19. The material from the prospective study consisted of cDNA or gDNA derived from T cells, B-cell-depleted T cells, or PBMCs. Subjects who had been exposed to COVID-19, were actively infected with it, or had recovered from it provided the deeply sampled blood TCRbeta repertoires that made up the dataset. The repertoires were released in a freely available public database meant as a resource for research on the immune response to SARS-CoV-2. The samples were drawn from the first 160 participants of the ongoing ImmuneRACE study and from 1,254 subjects provided by 6 global collaborators. Sample metadata almost always included a de-identified subject ID, COVID-19 status, age in years and sex. Where available, HLA class I and class II types were obtained from metadata supplied by the sample provider rather than from assay-based typing.

Remarks on this clone: This clone's antigen is unknown. Per-base qualities were not stored, and no clone one base away is much larger.

Results and caveats for the whole study, not just this receptor: How much clinical and demographic metadata was included differed by source and by participant, and the metadata was provided uncurated.

The CDR3 starts with the cysteine, ends with the phenylalanine, and has 16 residues. Only the CDR3 portion is preserved as DNA: 48 bases, with reading frame beginning at the first base. CDR1 and CDR2 were assigned from the germline V gene as SGHDN and FVKESK. The germline V and J ends show losses of 4 bases and 1 base respectively, and no gene match explains 7 bases of the junction. Collaborating institutions collected whole blood in K2EDTA tubes following their own protocols. For TCRbeta analysis, collaborators shipped samples in one of three forms: frozen whole blood, isolated PBMCs, or DNA extracted from either of those sample types. TCRbeta CDR3 regions were amplified from genomic DNA using the immunoSEQ Assay, a bias-controlled multiplex PCR. The authors' analysis ran thus. Nucleated cell counts per sample were estimated from amplification of reference gene primers within the assay. To quantify the absolute abundance of each unique TCRbeta CDR3 rearrangement, sequence reads were collapsed and filtered. For each sample, productive Simpson clonality was calculated as the square root of Simpson's diversity index across productive rearrangements. As stored in TCRdb, this immuneACCESS dataset retains in-frame rearrangements with V and J assigned. A fraction of the clones does not appear; measured against another copy, unresolved V genes explain less than half of the discrepancy, and the remainder lacks a known reason. The V and J calls and clone size were taken over from that table, and D and trimming were inferred from the DNA. The sample table shows 120,000 to 150,000 clones, and 80% are seen once. The ten largest clones add up to approximately 13% of the sample.

The receptor comes from a man aged 55 to 70 with active or convalescent COVID-19. The chain is assembled from TRBV14 and TRBJ1-1, with TRBD1 identical over 9 junction bases. The sample consisted of peripheral blood. The base sequence is TGTGCCAGCAGCCCCGGACAGGGGATGGGGAACACTGAAGCTTTCTTT. Translated, this is CASSPGQGMGNTEAFF.